The 24 T cell receptor beta chains reported below all come from one sample, sequenced in a study of T cell changes during pregnancy in multiple sclerosis (dated by TCRdb to the late 2010s). Library construction relied on the immunoSEQ multiplex PCR assay. Imported from immuneACCESS, the table was reduced by TCRdb to in-frame sequences with V and J called. These copies leave out some clones; in studies compared against another copy, an unresolved V gene accounts for under half, and the cause of the remainder is not known. The sample data list around 84,000 clones, and approximately 95% of these were observed just once. The ten largest account for around 0.91% of the sample. Material: peripheral blood, obtained in the second trimester of pregnancy. Source of these receptors: a female donor in good health, enrolled as a control in a pregnancy study.

The J gene is TRBJ2-7, the V gene TRBV6-1, with D hard to call. V was trimmed by 4 bases and J by 5 bases, leaving 15 bases between them. The CDR3 loop spans 14 amino acids. Germline lookup yields CDR1 MNHNS and CDR2 SASEGT. In DNA form, the CDR3 reads TGTGCCAGCAGTGCCGCGGCCCGGTCCCACGAGCAGTACTTC. It specifies CASSAAARSHEQYF.

The V and J genes are TRBV5-4 and TRBJ2-5; the match to TRBD2 covers 11 bases. This CDR3 spans 15 amino acids. Germline-derived CDR1 and CDR2 are SGHNT and YYREEE (reference sequence). V shed 4 bases, J shed 2 bases, and the junction held 4 bases outside the gene matches. CDR3 amino acids: CASSLGLAVQETQYF. The CDR3 bases are TGTGCCAGCAGCCTGGGACTAGCGGTACAAGAGACCCAGTACTTC.

This sequence joins TRBV2 and TRBJ1-1; 9 positions agree with TRBD1. Germline V gene data show CDR1 as SNHLY and CDR2 as FYNNEI. The V and J ends lost 4 bases and 6 bases, in that order; junction bases with no gene match: 12. CDR3 length: 16 residues. The CDR3 DNA reads TGTGCCAGCAGTGCCCGAAGTGGGGACAGGGCTGCTGAAGCTTTCTTT. This translates into CASSARSGDRAAEAFF. Full variable domain (missing parts from reference TRBV2 and TRBJ1-1): EPEVTQTPSHQVTQMGQEVILRCVPISNHLYFYWYRQILGQKVEFLVSFYNNEISEKSEIFDDQFSVERPDGSNFTLKIRSTKLEDSAMYFCASSARSGDRAAEAFFGQGTRLTVV.

The J gene is TRBJ2-7, the V gene TRBV19, with 9 bases matching TRBD1. Trimming took 8 bases from V and 5 from J; bases not matched to a gene: 4. The CDR3 covers 12 residues. CDR1 and CDR2 from the germline V gene are LNHDA and SQIVND (reference sequence). The CDR3: CASGTGYHEQYF. The CDR3 bases are TGTGCCAGTGGGACAGGGTACCACGAGCAGTACTTC.

The gene calls are TRBV21-1 and TRBJ2-6; TRBD2, the table's D call, was not compared with the DNA. TRBV21-1 is tagged as a pseudogene. The CDR3 totals 16 residues. The CDR3 protein is CASSSMISSGANVLTF. The CDR3 bases are TGTGCCAGCAGCTCGATGATTAGCTCTGGGGCCAACGTCCTGACTTTC.

This rearrangement joins TRBV9 to TRBJ2-7; tentative D call: TRBD2 (5 bases). CDR1 is SGDLS and CDR2 is YYNGEE in the germline V gene. The CDR3 spans 14 residues. Trimming pared 0 bases from V and 8 bases from J, leaving 15 bases between. The CDR3 is CASSVEKLAGKQYF. Written as DNA, the CDR3 is TGTGCCAGCAGCGTAGAGAAGCTAGCCGGAAAGCAGTACTTC.

The rearrangement uses TRBV25-1 and TRBJ1-1, with a weak D call TRBD1 (6 bases). V was trimmed by 0 bases and J by 7 bases, leaving 15 bases between them. This CDR3 is 15 amino acids long. Germline V gene lookup returns CDR1 MGHDK and CDR2 SYGVNS. The CDR3 region is CASSEYGRGIVEAFF. The CDR3 DNA reads as TGTGCCAGCAGTGAATACGGCAGGGGTATTGTTGAAGCTTTCTTT.

The chain is built from TRBV5-4 and TRBJ2-7, with a tentative D call TRBD1 (5 bases). In germline, CDR1 is SGHNT, CDR2 YYREEE (reference sequence). The CDR3 runs 16 residues. The ends were cut back, 6 bases at V and 7 bases at J, with 26 bases in the middle. The CDR3 loop is CASTPYYGRASWEQYF. CDR3 DNA sequence: TGTGCCAGCACCCCATACTACGGCAGGGCCTCTTGGGAGCAGTACTTC.

The chain carries TRBV7-2 and TRBJ2-5; D is perhaps TRBD2 (7 bases). The V gene's germline CDR1 is SGHTA and CDR2 FQGNSA. Trimming pared 3 bases from V and 4 bases from J, leaving 15 bases between. The CDR3 loop spans 15 amino acids. The CDR3 is CASSFMGGGGETQYF. CDR3 DNA sequence: TGTGCCAGCAGCTTTATGGGAGGGGGTGGAGAGACCCAGTACTTC.

The V and J genes are TRBV29-1 and TRBJ1-2; 10 nucleotides match TRBD1. The CDR3 is 13 residues long. V was pared by 1 base and J by 4 bases, with 0 bases of the junction left unmatched. Germline loops: CDR1 SQVTM, CDR2 ANQGSEA. CDR3: CSVEGTGGYGYTF. In nucleotides, the CDR3 is TGCAGCGTTGAAGGGACAGGGGGCTATGGCTACACCTTC.

The V gene is TRBV27, the J gene TRBJ1-3; D ambiguous. The germline V gene has CDR1 MNHEY and CDR2 SMNVEV (reference sequence). The CDR3 is 13 amino acids. Between the trimmed V and J ends, which lost 4 bases and 2 bases, there was a span of 6 bases. The CDR3 region is CASSYRAGNTIYF. The CDR3 DNA sequence: TGTGCCAGCAGTTATCGAGCTGGAAACACCATATATTTT.

The chain couples TRBV11-2 to TRBJ1-4; 7 positions match TRBD1. CDR3 length: 15 amino acids. CDR1 and CDR2 (germline): SGHAT, FQNNGV. V was clipped by 5 bases and J by 4 bases; unmatched bases: 7. DNA of the CDR3: TGTGCCAGCAGCCGGGACAGACTAATTAATGAAAAACTGTTTTTT. It yields the protein CASSRDRLINEKLFF.

The chain couples TRBV28 to TRBJ1-2, with 8 bases that match TRBD1. CDR1 and CDR2 (germline): MDHEN, SYDVKM. V lost 5 bases to trimming and J lost 8 bases; unmatched junction nucleotides: 13. The CDR3 length is 15 residues. CDR3 in DNA: TGTGCCAGCAGTATACCTGACAGGGGCCGCGCCGGCTACACCTTC. It encodes CASSIPDRGRAGYTF.

The V and J genes are TRBV27 and TRBJ2-7; the match to TRBD1 covers 9 bases. Germline CDR1 MNHEY, CDR2 SMNVEV (reference sequence). V shed 7 bases, J shed 6 bases, and the junction held 10 bases outside the gene matches. This CDR3 is built from 14 residues. DNA for the CDR3: TGTGCCAGCAAAAGGACAGGGGCTGTTGGCGAGCAGTACTTC. Protein sequence: CASKRTGAVGEQYF.

In this sample, this clone turned up a few times. The rearrangement joins TRBV6-1 to TRBJ1-2, with D uncertain. Trimming cost V 6 bases and J 5 bases, with 4 bases left between them. The CDR3 totals 10 residues. CDR1 and CDR2 from the germline V gene are MNHNS and SASEGT. The CDR3 loop is CASRTYGYTF. CDR3 nucleotide sequence: TGTGCCAGCAGGACATATGGCTACACCTTC.

V and J are TRBV30 and TRBJ2-7; D is perhaps TRBD1 (5 bases). Germline CDR1 and CDR2: GTSNPN and SVGIG (reference sequence). V was pared by 1 base and J by 3 bases, with 10 bases between. There are 13 residues in the CDR3. CDR3 coding DNA: TGTGCCTGGAGTGGTCGACAGAGCTACGAGCAGTACTTC. Residues: CAWSGRQSYEQYF.

The rearrangement links TRBV7-8 to TRBJ2-7, with TRBD1 matching 7 bases. This CDR3 contains 16 residues. With V trimmed by 3 bases and J by 6 bases, 14 bases remained unmatched. CDR1 and CDR2 (germline): SGHVS, FQNEAQ. CDR3 sequence: CASSLTLTGNSVEQYF. CDR3 nucleotide sequence: TGTGCCAGCAGCTTGACTTTGACAGGGAATTCCGTCGAGCAGTACTTC.

The gene calls are TRBV6-1 and TRBJ2-5; D remains unclear. Germline CDR1 and CDR2: MNHNS and SASEGT. CDR3 size: 14 residues. V lost 7 bases to trimming and J lost 1 base, with 13 bases between them. CDR3 sequence reads: CASTKGRIQETQYF. The CDR3 DNA follows: TGTGCCAGCACTAAAGGCAGGATCCAAGAGACCCAGTACTTC.

The chain combines TRBV19 with TRBJ2-4, with a possible D match to TRBD1 (5 bases). Germline V CDR1 and CDR2: LNHDA, SQIVND (reference sequence). V gave up 5 bases and J gave up 1 base, with 15 bases separating them. CDR3 length: 16 residues. Here the CDR3 reads CASSGRDLVAKNIQYF. CDR3 in DNA: TGTGCCAGTAGTGGCAGGGATTTGGTTGCCAAAAACATTCAGTACTTC.

The chain has TRBV19 and TRBJ2-1, with 7 bases identical to TRBD1. Germline-derived CDR1 and CDR2 are LNHDA and SQIVND (reference sequence). The CDR3 is 14 amino acids. J lost 4 bases, V lost 5 bases, and 5 bases had no gene match. The CDR3 nucleotides are TGTGCCAGTAGTCCGGGACAGCGGTACAATGAGCAGTTCTTC. Translated: CASSPGQRYNEQFF.

The V gene is TRBV30, the J gene TRBJ2-1; D perhaps matches TRBD2 (6 bases). The germline V and J ends were trimmed by 0 bases and 4 bases, with 13 bases remaining between them. The CDR3 has 15 residues. Germline V gene lookup returns CDR1 GTSNPN and CDR2 SVGIG (reference sequence). For the CDR3, the DNA is TGTGCCTGGAGTGTTTATATAGGACTATACAATGAGCAGTTCTTC. Protein: CAWSVYIGLYNEQFF.

The chain carries TRBV10-1 and TRBJ2-6; 16 bases align to TRBD2. Unmatched junction bases numbered 24, after V lost 10 bases and J lost 3 bases. The germline V gene encodes CDR1 WNHNN and CDR2 SYGVQD (reference sequence). CDR3 length equals 23 residues. The CDR3 bases are TGCGCCATTCCCCTCCGGAGGGGACTAGCGGGAGGGCCTATTTTCCGTGGGGCCAACGTCCTGACTTTC. This sequence encodes CAIPLRRGLAGGPIFRGANVLTF.

The chain couples TRBV5-6 to TRBJ2-7, with 8 bases matching TRBD1. The junction had 3 bases not matched to a gene; V was cut back by 0 bases and J by 4 bases. The CDR3 extends over 14 amino acids. The germline V gene encodes CDR1 SGHDT and CDR2 YYEEEE. The CDR3, as DNA: TGTGCCAGCAGCTTGGGCAGGGGGCGGTACGAGCAGTACTTC. This codes for CASSLGRGRYEQYF. Full variable domain (missing parts from reference TRBV5-6 and TRBJ2-7): DAGVTQSPTHLIKTRGQQVTLRCSPKSGHDTVSWYQQALGQGPQFIFQYYEEEERQRGNFPDRFSGHQFPNYSSELNVNALLLGDSALYLCASSLGRGRYEQYFGPGTRLTVT.

V and J are TRBV4-1 and TRBJ1-1, with D perhaps matching TRBD1 (5 bases). CDR1 is MGHRA and CDR2 is YSYEKL in the germline V gene. This CDR3 comprises 15 residues. V dropped 1 base and J dropped 5 bases, with 14 bases sitting between them. The CDR3 here is CASSQVQGRITEAFF. The DNA of the CDR3 is TGCGCCAGCAGCCAAGTTCAGGGAAGAATAACTGAAGCTTTCTTT.